The entry that follows covers one TCR beta chain sequence. The investigators reverse transcribed all of the isolated RNA, so they sequenced expressed TCRB transcripts. Measured with immunoSEQ multiplex PCR; TCRdb has only the in-frame clones, and not every one. The data show about 360,000 clones, 10% to 15% seen once. This record comes from a study of beta chain features in type 1 diabetes. J was trimmed by 4 bases and V by 5 bases; bases with no gene match: 13. The CDR3 length is 17 residues. Looked up from germline, CDR1 is SGHVS and CDR2 is FQNEAQ. The chain links TRBV7-8 to TRBJ1-5, with 8 bases that match TRBD1. Input material: naive CD4+ T cells from blood. The receptor was isolated from a man aged 18 to 29 in good health. The CDR3 nucleotides read TGTGCCAGCAGCACCGGACAGGGTAGGGGGACGAATCAGCCCCAGCATTTT. This encodes CASSTGQGRGTNQPQHF.